This TCR beta chain originates from a study of blood T cell repertoires in COVID-19. Study overall: T cells, B-cell-depleted T cells, or PBMCs provided the cDNA or gDNA that served as material.

The table came from immunoSEQ multiplex PCR; TCRdb's copy has only in-frame clones and leaves some out. The sample contains some 250,000 clones, over 80% of which appear only once. There are a few counts of this clone. Germline-derived CDR1 and CDR2 are MGHRA and YSYEKL. J lost 5 bases, V lost 3 bases, and 15 bases had no gene match. This CDR3 comprises 17 residues. The rearrangement uses TRBV4-1 and TRBJ2-5; 7 positions agree with TRBD2. This sequence was found in a man aged 35 to 55 with acute or convalescent COVID-19. Source material: peripheral blood. DNA for the CDR3: TGCGCCAGCAGCCAGGGGGTAACGGGAGGAGAGCGGGAGACCCAGTACTTC. Encoded protein: CASSQGVTGGERETQYF.